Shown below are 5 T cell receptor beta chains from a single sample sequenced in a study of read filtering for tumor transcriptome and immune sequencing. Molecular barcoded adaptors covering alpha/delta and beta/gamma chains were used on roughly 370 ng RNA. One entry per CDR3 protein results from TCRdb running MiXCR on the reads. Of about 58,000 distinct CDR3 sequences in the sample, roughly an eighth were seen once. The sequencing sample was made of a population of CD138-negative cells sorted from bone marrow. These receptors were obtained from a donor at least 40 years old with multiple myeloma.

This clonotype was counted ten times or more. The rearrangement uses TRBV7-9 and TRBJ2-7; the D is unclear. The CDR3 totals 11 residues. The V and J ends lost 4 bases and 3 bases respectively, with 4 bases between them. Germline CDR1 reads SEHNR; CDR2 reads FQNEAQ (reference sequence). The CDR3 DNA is TGTGCCAGCAGCTCCCACTACGAGCAGTACTTC. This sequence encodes CASSSHYEQYF.

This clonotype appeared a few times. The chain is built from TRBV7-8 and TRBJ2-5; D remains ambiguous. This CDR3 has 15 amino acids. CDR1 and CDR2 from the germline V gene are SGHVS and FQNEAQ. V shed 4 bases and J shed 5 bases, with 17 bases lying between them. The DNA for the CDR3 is TGTGCCAGCAGCTCGACACCTACCGGATGGGAGACCCAGTACTTC. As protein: CASSSTPTGWETQYF.

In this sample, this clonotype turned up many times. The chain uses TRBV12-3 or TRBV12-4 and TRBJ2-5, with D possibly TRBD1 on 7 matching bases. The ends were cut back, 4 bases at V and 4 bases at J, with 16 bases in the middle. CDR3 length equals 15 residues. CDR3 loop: CASSSQRQGGETQYF. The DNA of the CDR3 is TGTGCCAGCAGTTCACAACGACAGGGAGGAGAGACCCAGTACTTC.

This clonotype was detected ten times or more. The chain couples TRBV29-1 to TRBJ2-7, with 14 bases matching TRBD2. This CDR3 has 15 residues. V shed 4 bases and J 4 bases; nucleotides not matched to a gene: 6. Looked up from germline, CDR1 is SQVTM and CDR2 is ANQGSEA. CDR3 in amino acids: CSVAGTSGGQYEQYF. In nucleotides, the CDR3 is TGCAGCGTTGCAGGGACTAGCGGGGGCCAATACGAGCAGTACTTC.

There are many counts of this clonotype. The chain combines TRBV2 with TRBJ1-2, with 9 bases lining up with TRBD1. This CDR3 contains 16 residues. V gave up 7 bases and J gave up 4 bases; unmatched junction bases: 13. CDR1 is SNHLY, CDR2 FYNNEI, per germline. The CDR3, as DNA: TGTGCCAGCACCAAAACCTCGGGACAGGGTCTCTATGGCTACACCTTC. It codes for CASTKTSGQGLYGYTF.